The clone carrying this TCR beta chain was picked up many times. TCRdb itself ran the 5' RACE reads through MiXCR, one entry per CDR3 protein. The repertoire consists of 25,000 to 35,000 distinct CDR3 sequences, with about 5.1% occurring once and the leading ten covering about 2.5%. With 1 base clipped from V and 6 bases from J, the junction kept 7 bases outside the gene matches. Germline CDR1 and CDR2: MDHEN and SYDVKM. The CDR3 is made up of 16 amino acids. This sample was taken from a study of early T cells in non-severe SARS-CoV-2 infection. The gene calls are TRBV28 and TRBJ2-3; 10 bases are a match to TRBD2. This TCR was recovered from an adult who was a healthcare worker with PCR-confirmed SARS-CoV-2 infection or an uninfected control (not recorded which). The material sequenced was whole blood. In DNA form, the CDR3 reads TGTGCCAGCAGTTTATCGACAGCGGGGGGGCGGGATACGCAGTATTTT. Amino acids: CASSLSTAGGRDTQYF.